This T cell receptor beta chain stems from a study of HIV-infected patients and healthy controls. Findings and limits, study-wide: HIV+ repertoires were severely depleted of MAIT alpha-chain CDR3s, unlike healthy controls.

This clonotype was seen a handful of times. Its antigen is currently unknown. For a library built for alpha chains, this beta chain is a stray read; little rests on its size. Follow-up blood was drawn about 14 weeks, roughly three months, after antiretroviral therapy began. The repertoire came from unfractionated whole blood and reflected all unsorted peripheral T cells. About 540 ng RNA was reverse transcribed with alpha and beta constant-region primers. Alpha and beta chain libraries were made separately by chain-specific third strand synthesis with multiplexing indices. TCRdb re-called the 5' RACE reads with MiXCR, one entry per CDR3 protein. The sample lists about 8,000 distinct CDR3 sequences; 6.7% were seen once. Per the germline V gene, CDR1 is SGHAT and CDR2 is FQNNGV. This CDR3 region has 14 residues. Deletions cut 4 bases from V and 6 bases from J, with 13 bases between.

The receptor's source is an adult with HIV infection. The chain joins TRBV11-2 to TRBJ2-1; D is undetermined. Sequencing used blood, obtained during antiretroviral therapy. For the CDR3, the DNA is TGTGCCAGCAGCTACTTGCGGACGGGCAATGAGCAGTTCTTC. It specifies CASSYLRTGNEQFF.